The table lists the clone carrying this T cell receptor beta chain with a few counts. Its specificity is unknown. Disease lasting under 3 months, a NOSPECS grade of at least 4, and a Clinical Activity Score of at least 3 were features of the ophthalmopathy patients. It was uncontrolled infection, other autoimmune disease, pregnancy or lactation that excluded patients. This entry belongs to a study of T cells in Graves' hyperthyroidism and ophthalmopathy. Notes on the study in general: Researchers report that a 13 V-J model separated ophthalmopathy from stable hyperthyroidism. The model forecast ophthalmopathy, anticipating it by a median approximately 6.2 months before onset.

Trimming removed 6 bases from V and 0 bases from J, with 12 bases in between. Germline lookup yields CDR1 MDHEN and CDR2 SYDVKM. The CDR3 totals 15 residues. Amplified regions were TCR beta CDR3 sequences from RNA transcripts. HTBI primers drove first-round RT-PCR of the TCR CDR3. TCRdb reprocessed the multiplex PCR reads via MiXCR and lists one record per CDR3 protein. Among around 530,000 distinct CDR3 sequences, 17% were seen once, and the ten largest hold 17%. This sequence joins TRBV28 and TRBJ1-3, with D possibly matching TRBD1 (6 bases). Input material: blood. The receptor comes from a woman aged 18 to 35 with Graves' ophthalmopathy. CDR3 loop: CASRAGQNSGNTIYF. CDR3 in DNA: TGTGCCAGCAGGGCCGGACAGAACTCTGGAAACACCATATATTTT.